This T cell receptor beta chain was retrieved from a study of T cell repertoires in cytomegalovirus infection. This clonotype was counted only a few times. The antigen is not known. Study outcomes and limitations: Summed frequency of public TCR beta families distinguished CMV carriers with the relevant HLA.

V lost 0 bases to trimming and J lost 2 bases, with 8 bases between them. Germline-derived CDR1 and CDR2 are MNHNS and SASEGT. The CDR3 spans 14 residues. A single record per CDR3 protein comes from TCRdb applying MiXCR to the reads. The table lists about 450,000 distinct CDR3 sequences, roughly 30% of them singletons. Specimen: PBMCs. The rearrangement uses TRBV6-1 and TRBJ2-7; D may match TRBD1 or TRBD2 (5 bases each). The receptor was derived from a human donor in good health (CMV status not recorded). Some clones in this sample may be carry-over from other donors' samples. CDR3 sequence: CASSEAGTAYEQYF. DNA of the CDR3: TGTGCCAGCAGTGAAGCGGGGACGGCCTACGAGCAGTACTTC.